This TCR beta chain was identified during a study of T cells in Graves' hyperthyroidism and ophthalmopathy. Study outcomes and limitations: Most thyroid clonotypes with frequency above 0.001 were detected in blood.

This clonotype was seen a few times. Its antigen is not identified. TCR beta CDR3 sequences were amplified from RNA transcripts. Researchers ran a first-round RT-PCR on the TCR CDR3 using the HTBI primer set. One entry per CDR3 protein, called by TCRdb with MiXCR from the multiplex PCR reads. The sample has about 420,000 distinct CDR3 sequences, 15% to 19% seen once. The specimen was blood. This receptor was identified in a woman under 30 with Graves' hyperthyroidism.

The DNA for the CDR3 is TGTGCCAGCAGTCCGGTCGGGCAGAAAAGACCAGGAAACACCATATATTTT. This sequence encodes CASSPVGQKRPGNTIYF. The chain links TRBV6-1 to TRBJ1-3; D gene unclear. CDR1 and CDR2 from the germline V gene are MNHNS and SASEGT. Between the trimmed V and J ends, which lost 5 bases and 4 bases, there was a span of 21 bases. The CDR3 covers 17 residues.